The next 18 T cell receptor beta chains were all read from a single sample in a study of cytomegalovirus exposure and HLA in healthy donors. The table came from immunoSEQ multiplex PCR; TCRdb's copy has only in-frame clones and leaves some out. The sample lists under 300,000 clones; 65% to 90% were seen once. The sequenced sample consisted of PBMCs. The origin of the receptors is a young woman in good health and CMV-seronegative.

The gene calls are TRBV9 and TRBJ2-5; 9 bases match TRBD1. V trimming: 3 bases; J trimming: 3 bases; junction bases outside the gene matches: 12. This CDR3 comprises 17 residues. The germline V gene has CDR1 SGDLS and CDR2 YYNGEE. The CDR3 protein is CASSALPGQGMEETQYF. The CDR3, as DNA: TGTGCCAGCAGCGCCTTACCGGGACAGGGAATGGAAGAGACCCAGTACTTC.

The CDR3 sequence is CASSDRGQGYTGELFF. CDR3 DNA: TGTGCCAGCAGTGACCGCGGACAGGGCTACACCGGGGAGCTGTTTTTT. The rearrangement uses TRBV25-1 and TRBJ2-2; 8 nucleotides agree with TRBD1. CDR3 length equals 16 residues. The germline CDR1 and CDR2 sequences are MGHDK and SYGVNS. The V segment lost 3 bases and the J segment 3 bases; nucleotides outside the gene matches: 6. The whole variable domain, filled in from reference TRBV25-1 and TRBJ2-2, reads EADIYQTPRYLVIGTGKKITLECSQTMGHDKMYWYQQDPGMELHLIHYSYGVNSTEKGDLSSESTVSRIRTEHFPLTLESARPSHTSQYLCASSDRGQGYTGELFFGEGSRLTVL.

The rearrangement uses TRBV5-1 and TRBJ2-3, with TRBD1 matching over 7 bases. The CDR3 runs to 16 residues. In germline, CDR1 is SGHRS, CDR2 YFSETQ. Trimming removed 0 bases from V and 2 bases from J; junction bases left unmatched: 6. The CDR3 region has the DNA TGCGCCAGCAGCTTGGGTTTAGACAGGGTCACAGATACGCAGTATTTT. It specifies CASSLGLDRVTDTQYF.

CDR3 amino acids: CASSYAGGSYEQYF. The CDR3 nucleotides are TGTGCCAGCAGTTATGCGGGAGGGTCCTACGAGCAGTACTTC. V is TRBV6-5 and J is TRBJ2-7; 9 nucleotides align to TRBD2. The V gene end was trimmed by 3 bases and the J gene end by 1 base; junction bases not matched to a gene: 1. Germline-derived CDR1 and CDR2 are MNHEY and SVGAGI. CDR3 length: 14 amino acids.

The chain links TRBV6-1 to TRBJ1-2, with 7 bases identical to TRBD1. CDR3 length: 15 amino acids. V dropped 4 bases and J dropped 3; count of bases not matched to a gene: 8. The V gene's germline CDR1 is MNHNS and CDR2 SASEGT. Written as DNA, the CDR3 is TGTGCCAGCAGTGTTCAGACAGGGCCCGACTATGGCTACACCTTC. It specifies CASSVQTGPDYGYTF.

The rearrangement uses TRBV7-2 and TRBJ1-2; the D gene is possibly TRBD1 (6 bases). CDR1 is SGHTA and CDR2 is FQGNSA in the germline V gene. V lost 3 bases, J lost 2 bases, and 16 bases lay in between. This CDR3 region has 16 residues. CDR3 DNA: TGTGCCAGCAGCTTCCACACCGAGGGGGTAAACTATGGCTACACCTTC. Protein product: CASSFHTEGVNYGYTF.

The chain employs TRBV7-8 and TRBJ2-7; 7 positions match TRBD1. The length of the CDR3 is 15 residues. CDR1 is SGHVS and CDR2 is FQNEAQ in the germline V gene. The junction had 13 bases not matched to a gene; V was cut back by 6 bases and J by 5 bases. CDR3 amino acids: CASSLFQGVLNEQYF. The CDR3 nucleotides are TGTGCCAGCAGTCTTTTCCAGGGGGTTCTCAACGAGCAGTACTTC.

DNA of the CDR3: TGTGCCAGCAGCCAATCACTGAATGGCTACACCTTC. Its protein product is CASSQSLNGYTF. This chain uses TRBV14 with TRBJ1-2; unclear D gene. V lost 2 bases, J lost 6 bases, and 7 bases lay in between. The CDR3 runs 12 residues. Germline CDR1 reads SGHDN; CDR2 reads FVKESK.

The chain recombines TRBV6-6 with TRBJ2-5, with D possibly TRBD1 on 6 matching bases. Germline V CDR1 and CDR2: MNHNY, SVGAGI (reference sequence). V was trimmed by 6 bases and J by 5 bases, leaving 13 bases between them. The length of the CDR3 is 13 residues. CDR3 DNA: TGTGCCAGCAGCCAACAGGGTCGGGAGACCCAGTACTTC. Its protein product is CASSQQGRETQYF.

The chain carries TRBV4-1 and TRBJ2-7; 7 nucleotides line up with TRBD2. CDR1 MGHRA and CDR2 YSYEKL come from the germline V gene. The CDR3 is 14 residues long. With V trimmed by 2 bases and J by 6 bases, 7 bases remained unmatched. Here the CDR3 reads CASSQTGTMGEQYF. Here the CDR3 DNA reads TGCGCCAGCAGCCAAACCGGGACTATGGGCGAGCAGTACTTC.

As for this clone: The same CDR3 arises from other DNA sequences in this sample as well. The chain joins TRBV27 to TRBJ1-2; 9 bases fit TRBD1. This CDR3 spans 14 amino acids. The V and J ends lost 0 bases and 6 bases, in that order; junction bases with no gene match: 2. Germline V gives CDR1 MNHEY, CDR2 SMNVEV (reference sequence). CDR3 nucleotides: TGTGCCAGCAGTTTATCGACAGGGGGAGATGGCTACACCTTC. Protein sequence: CASSLSTGGDGYTF.

V usage is TRBV29-1 and J usage is TRBJ2-2; 9 nucleotides line up with TRBD1. This CDR3 region has 13 residues. CDR1 SQVTM and CDR2 ANQGSEA come from the germline V gene. The junction had 2 bases not matched to a gene; V was cut back by 7 bases and J by 2 bases. The CDR3 is CSGTGANTGELFF. CDR3 coding DNA: TGCAGCGGGACAGGGGCCAACACCGGGGAGCTGTTTTTT.

This clone was seen once. The genes are TRBV29-1 and TRBJ2-2, with 8 bases that match TRBD2. This CDR3 is built from 16 residues. Germline V lookup: CDR1 SQVTM, CDR2 ANQGSEA. With 6 bases clipped from V and 8 bases from J, the junction kept 17 bases outside the gene matches. The CDR3 bases are TGCAGCGTACGCGGGTTGGCGGGAGGTTTCCGGGGGGAGCTGTTTTTT. Translation gives CSVRGLAGGFRGELFF.

The V gene is TRBV4-1, the J gene TRBJ1-5, with a weak D call TRBD1 (6 bases). Trimming stripped 4 bases from V and 5 bases from J, with 9 bases between. The germline V gene encodes CDR1 MGHRA and CDR2 YSYEKL. The CDR3 loop spans 13 amino acids. CDR3 protein: CASSRQVDQPQHF. CDR3 DNA: TGCGCCAGCAGCCGACAGGTCGATCAGCCCCAGCATTTT.

This sequence joins TRBV5-6 and TRBJ2-5, with 7 bases lining up with TRBD1. Germline lookup yields CDR1 SGHDT and CDR2 YYEEEE. This CDR3 is built from 14 residues. V was clipped by 4 bases and J by 1 base; unmatched bases: 4. CDR3 nucleotide sequence: TGTGCCAGCAGCATAGGGGACAGCCAAGAGACCCAGTACTTC. This encodes CASSIGDSQETQYF.

The gene calls are TRBV7-8 and TRBJ2-1; TRBD1 might be the D (5 bases). The length of the CDR3 is 14 residues. V lost 5 bases and J lost 4, with 12 bases in between. Germline assignment: CDR1 SGHVS and CDR2 FQNEAQ. The CDR3 spells CASSKGADYNEQFF. CDR3 in DNA: TGTGCCAGCAGCAAAGGGGCAGATTACAATGAGCAGTTCTTC.

This sequence joins TRBV6-6 and TRBJ2-7, with D unclear. The CDR3 spans 13 residues. Trimming left V 3 bases short and J 5 bases short, with 11 bases between. Per the germline V gene, CDR1 is MNHNY and CDR2 is SVGAGI (reference sequence). CDR3 sequence (DNA): TGTGCCAGCAGTTATAATATACGCGACGAGCAGTACTTC. Its translation is CASSYNIRDEQYF.

The chain recombines TRBV4-3 with TRBJ2-1; 15 positions match TRBD2. Germline lookup yields CDR1 LGHNA and CDR2 YSLEER. J lost 8 bases, V lost 1 base, and 0 bases had no gene match. This CDR3 has 15 residues. The CDR3 is CASSQGTSGGDEQFF. In DNA, the CDR3 is TGCGCCAGCAGCCAAGGGACTAGCGGGGGGGATGAGCAGTTCTTC.